A selection of T cell receptor beta chains follows, all from one sample in a study of T cell responses to AZD1222 COVID-19 vaccine. This table comes from immunoSEQ multiplex PCR, and its TCRdb copy is limited to in-frame clones, with some not included. The sample records roughly 270,000 clones, 90% to 95% being singletons. Here the sequenced sample was peripheral blood, taken 28 days after the second AZD1222 dose. The receptor set was obtained from an adult who received the AZD1222 COVID-19 vaccine. CDR3s include the opening cysteine and the closing phenylalanine or tryptophan.

J gene: TRBJ2-7
V gene: TRBV18
CDR3 protein: CASSPPMRGTYEQYF

J gene: TRBJ2-5
V gene: TRBV10-3
CDR3 protein: CAISGRGARETQYF

J gene: TRBJ1-5
V gene: TRBV28
CDR3 protein: CASTPPQNQPQHF

J gene: TRBJ2-7
V gene: TRBV4-3
CDR3 protein: CASSQQRGGQGRYEQYF

J gene: TRBJ2-7
V gene: TRBV27
CDR3 protein: CASSLRGVNSYEQYF

J gene: TRBJ1-5
V gene: TRBV9
CDR3 protein: CASSVEGNSNQPQHF

J gene: TRBJ2-7
V gene: TRBV6-6
CDR3 protein: CASTPPGGDEQYF

J gene: TRBJ2-5
V gene: TRBV5-1
CDR3 protein: CASRSVSGKETQYF

J gene: TRBJ1-1
V gene: TRBV4-1
CDR3 protein: CASSQDLAEPGPAFF

J gene: TRBJ1-5
V gene: TRBV4-1
CDR3 protein: CASSQDRTGQESNQPQHF

J gene: TRBJ1-2
V gene: TRBV2
CDR3 protein: CASSVDILNYGYTF

J gene: TRBJ1-4
V gene: TRBV3-1/TRBV3-2
CDR3 protein: CASSQNEGEKLFF

J gene: TRBJ2-3
V gene: TRBV4-2
CDR3 protein: CASSQVQGGGRTDTQYF

J gene: TRBJ2-1
V gene: TRBV7-2
CDR3 protein: CASSRGDVYNEQFF

J gene: TRBJ1-1
V gene: TRBV16
CDR3 protein: CASSPAQKEAEAFF

J gene: TRBJ1-1
V gene: TRBV29-1
CDR3 protein: CSGQGVENTEAFF

J gene: TRBJ2-1
V gene: TRBV10-2
CDR3 protein: CATDTGREQFF

J gene: TRBJ1-1
V gene: TRBV28
CDR3 protein: CASSFQGPAFF

J gene: TRBJ2-1
V gene: TRBV7-6
CDR3 protein: CASSSLTSGDYNEQFF

J gene: TRBJ2-5
V gene: TRBV3-1/TRBV3-2
CDR3 protein: CASSQDRIAGGETQYF

J gene: TRBJ2-7
V gene: TRBV5-4
CDR3 protein: CASSTDSYEQYF

J gene: TRBJ1-5
V gene: TRBV24-1
CDR3 protein: CATAGQGNQPQHF

J gene: TRBJ2-2
V gene: TRBV28
CDR3 protein: CASSWSTGELFF

J gene: TRBJ1-6
V gene: TRBV9
CDR3 protein: CASSVSPGNSPLHF

J gene: TRBJ1-5
V gene: TRBV5-4
CDR3 protein: CASSLDQGDQPQHF

J gene: TRBJ2-1
V gene: TRBV18
CDR3 protein: CASSSGLAGVNEQFF

J gene: TRBJ1-3
V gene: TRBV5-4
CDR3 protein: CASSLGVSGNTIYF

J gene: TRBJ2-3
V gene: TRBV5-6
CDR3 protein: CASRFTPGVGTDTQYF

J gene: TRBJ2-7
V gene: TRBV7-8
CDR3 protein: CASSSGTSGPFDYLEYF

J gene: TRBJ2-3
V gene: TRBV7-2
CDR3 protein: CASSLSGGLAGGADTQYF

J gene: TRBJ1-4
V gene: TRBV19
CDR3 protein: CASSITTNEKLFF

J gene: TRBJ2-3
V gene: TRBV3-1/TRBV3-2
CDR3 protein: CASSHHITTSTDTQYF

J gene: TRBJ2-5
V gene: TRBV9
CDR3 protein: CASSQSVGLGPQETQYF

J gene: TRBJ2-2
V gene: TRBV30
CDR3 protein: CAWSGTRTGELFF

J gene: TRBJ2-3
V gene: TRBV12-3/TRBV12-4
CDR3 protein: CASSRQTDTQYF

J gene: TRBJ1-1
V gene: TRBV18
CDR3 protein: CASSPVRTPLGNTEAFF

J gene: TRBJ2-5
V gene: TRBV21-1
CDR3 protein: CASSNQETQYF

J gene: TRBJ1-1
V gene: TRBV9
CDR3 protein: CASSGRGRGEAFF

J gene: TRBJ1-3
V gene: TRBV28
CDR3 protein: CASRETQHSGNTIYF

J gene: TRBJ1-2
V gene: TRBV28
CDR3 protein: CASTGTYGYTF

J gene: TRBJ2-1
V gene: TRBV27
CDR3 protein: CASSPQGARNEQFF

J gene: TRBJ2-5
V gene: TRBV5-1
CDR3 protein: CASSPGAEETQYF

J gene: TRBJ1-3
V gene: TRBV4-1
CDR3 protein: CASSQAGTTGNTIYF

J gene: TRBJ1-4
V gene: TRBV9
CDR3 protein: CASSVGTGNNEKLFF

J gene: TRBJ1-5
V gene: TRBV6-6
CDR3 protein: CASSSLGGLNQPQHF

J gene: TRBJ1-3
V gene: TRBV7-3
CDR3 protein: CASSLRASSGNTIYF

J gene: TRBJ1-4
V gene: TRBV6-1
CDR3 protein: CASSERAQIF

J gene: TRBJ2-7
V gene: TRBV7-2
CDR3 protein: CASSLVGGPGEQYF

J gene: TRBJ2-7
V gene: TRBV2
CDR3 protein: CASGGSSYEQYF

J gene: TRBJ2-1
V gene: TRBV6-5
CDR3 protein: CASSINPRGGDEQFF

J gene: TRBJ2-1
V gene: TRBV18
CDR3 protein: CASSPRDIFGNEQFF

J gene: TRBJ1-2
V gene: TRBV28
CDR3 protein: CASSAAGVGDYGYTF

J gene: TRBJ2-1
V gene: TRBV7-8
CDR3 protein: CASSLASGGRGNEQFF

J gene: TRBJ1-2
V gene: TRBV6-4
CDR3 protein: CASSALRGGGRGGYTF

J gene: TRBJ1-4
V gene: TRBV15
CDR3 protein: CATSSRRAATNEKLFF

J gene: TRBJ2-7
V gene: TRBV18
CDR3 protein: CASSQTAGTEQYF

J gene: TRBJ2-7
V gene: TRBV19
CDR3 protein: CASSNRDRGYEQYF

J gene: TRBJ1-5
V gene: TRBV18
CDR3 protein: CASSPTEDEGQPQHF

J gene: TRBJ1-5
V gene: TRBV28
CDR3 protein: CASSPGVPRLQHF